This TCR beta chain is from a study of T cells after yellow fever vaccination. A remark on this clonotype: Antigen unknown.

V was trimmed by 2 bases and J by 0 bases, leaving 17 bases between them. Germline CDR1 is MRHNA and CDR2 is SNTAGT. The CDR3 totals 19 residues. Study-wide points: The study noted that FACS-sorted repertoires could contain abundant clonotypes contaminating from the bulk population. Some clonotypes, a small share, were shared between CD4 and CD8 compartments. Post-booster repertoires contained most primary-vaccination clones again (roughly 96% CD4, about 90% CD8).

The authors made TCR cDNA by 5'RACE template switching, adding a universal primer site and UMIs. TCRdb called the 5' RACE reads again in MiXCR, with one record for every CDR3 protein. The profile shows about 300,000 distinct CDR3 sequences, 6.5% to 8.5% of them singletons. This chain connects TRBV6-4 to TRBJ2-6; a possible D gene is TRBD1 (6 bases). The input for sequencing was PBMCs, taken roughly 46 days after the first yellow fever vaccination. This TCR was sampled from a man aged 18 to 30 who received the YFV17D yellow fever vaccine. In DNA, the CDR3 is TGTGCCAGCAGTGACAGCCCGGTGGGGGCCCTCTCTGGGGCCAACGTCCTGACTTTC. Its protein product is CASSDSPVGALSGANVLTF.